Presented here are 9 T cell receptor beta chains from one specimen sequenced in a study of blood T cell repertoires in COVID-19. Sequencing used immunoSEQ multiplex PCR; TCRdb keeps in-frame clones, though not all of them. The sample carries about 330,000 clones, about 85% recorded once. The sample consisted of PBMCs or T cells enriched from blood (not recorded which). The receptors here all came from a woman between 25 and 40 years old who had recovered from COVID-19.

The chain links TRBV18 to TRBJ1-2; 8 positions match TRBD1. Trimming cost V 0 bases and J 14 bases; bases outside gene matches: 5. The germline CDR1 and CDR2 sequences are KGHSH and LQKENI. The CDR3 spans 12 residues. The CDR3 region has the DNA TGTGCCAGCTCACCACCGTACAGGGGGAGAACCTTC. It yields the protein CASSPPYRGRTF.

This rearrangement joins TRBV5-4 to TRBJ1-6, with no clear D. The V and J ends lost 3 bases and 9 bases respectively, with 13 bases between them. CDR1 is SGHNT and CDR2 is YYREEE in the germline V gene (reference sequence). CDR3 length: 14 residues. The CDR3 protein is CASSYEGSGSPLHF. CDR3 DNA sequence: TGTGCCAGCAGCTACGAGGGATCTGGTTCACCCCTCCACTTT. Full variable domain (rest looked up from reference TRBV5-4 and TRBJ1-6): ETGVTQSPTHLIKTRGQQVTLRCSSQSGHNTVSWYQQALGQGPQFIFQYYREEENGRGNFPPRFSGLQFPNYSSELNVNALELDDSALYLCASSYEGSGSPLHFGNGTRLTVT.

In regard to this clone: Other DNA sequences in the same sample also yield this CDR3. The chain employs TRBV5-1 and TRBJ1-1, with D unresolved. CDR1 and CDR2 (germline): SGHRS, YFSETQ. V shed 2 bases and J shed 1 base, with 6 bases lying between them. The CDR3 covers 13 residues. The CDR3: CASSLGGNTEAFF. The CDR3 nucleotides are TGCGCCAGCAGCTTAGGCGGGAACACTGAAGCTTTCTTT.

CDR3 residues: CSVEGRDVTAFF. DNA of the CDR3: TGCAGCGTTGAAGGGCGTGACGTGACTGCTTTCTTT. The genes are TRBV29-1 and TRBJ1-1; D not resolved. The V end was cut by 1 base, the J end by 11 bases, with 14 bases between. Germline CDR1 reads SQVTM; CDR2 reads ANQGSEA. This CDR3 is 12 amino acids long. Drawing the rest from reference TRBV29-1 and TRBJ1-1, the complete variable domain is SAVISQKPSRDICQRGTSLTIQCQVDSQVTMMFWYRQQPGQSLTLIATANQGSEATYESGFVIDKFPISRPNLTFSTLTVSNMSPEDSSIYLCSVEGRDVTAFFGQGTRLTVV.

The chain has TRBV7-9 and TRBJ1-1; possible D gene TRBD1, 6 bases. The V gene lost 5 bases and the J gene lost 3 bases, with 13 bases spanning the gap. The CDR3 runs to 14 residues. Germline V gene sequence: CDR1 SEHNR, CDR2 FQNEAQ (reference sequence). CDR3: CASSSQGLHTEAFF. The CDR3 coding sequence is TGTGCCAGCAGCAGTCAGGGGCTACACACTGAAGCTTTCTTT. The entire variable domain, with the rest obtained from reference TRBV7-9 and TRBJ1-1, is as follows: DTGVSQNPRHKITKRGQNVTFRCDPISEHNRLYWYRQTLGQGPEFLTYFQNEAQLEKSRLLSDRFSAERPKGSFSTLEIQRTEQGDSAMYLCASSSQGLHTEAFFGQGTRLTVV.

The V call is TRBV11-2, the J call TRBJ1-1; weak D call: TRBD1 (6 bases). This CDR3 region has 15 residues. The V gene lost 2 bases and the J gene lost 0 bases, with 10 bases spanning the gap. Germline V gene lookup returns CDR1 SGHAT and CDR2 FQNNGV. The CDR3 sequence: CASSLLGQLNTEAFF. The CDR3, as DNA: TGTGCCAGCAGCTTACTAGGACAGTTGAACACTGAAGCTTTCTTT. The full variable domain, with the rest looked up from reference TRBV11-2 and TRBJ1-1, is EAGVAQSPRYKIIEKRQSVAFWCNPISGHATLYWYQQILGQGPKLLIQFQNNGVVDDSQLPKDRFSAERLKGVDSTLKIQPAKLEDSAVYLCASSLLGQLNTEAFFGQGTRLTVV.

The chain combines TRBV10-1 with TRBJ2-7; 8 bases are shared with TRBD2. V dropped 2 bases and J dropped 5; count of bases not matched to a gene: 5. Germline lookup yields CDR1 WNHNN and CDR2 SYGVQD (reference sequence). This CDR3 is built from 14 residues. CDR3 in DNA: TGCGCCAGCAGTGAGGGCGGGGGGTCCCACGAGCAGTACTTC. Translated, it gives CASSEGGGSHEQYF.

The chain is built from TRBV15 and TRBJ2-3, with TRBD2 matching 13 bases. Germline CDR1 LNHNV, CDR2 YYDKDF (reference sequence). Trimming removed 4 bases from V and 4 bases from J; junction bases left unmatched: 5. The CDR3 covers 16 residues. The DNA for the CDR3 is TGTGCCACCAGCAAAACTAGCGGGGGGGCATCAGATACGCAGTATTTT. It specifies CATSKTSGGASDTQYF. Based on the CDR3 plus reference TRBV15 and TRBJ2-3, the full variable domain is DAMVIQNPRYQVTQFGKPVTLSCSQTLNHNVMYWYQQKSSQAPKLLFHYYDKDFNNEADTPDNFQSRRPNTSFCFLDIRSPGLGDTAMYLCATSKTSGGASDTQYFGPGTRLTVL.

This chain uses TRBV19 with TRBJ1-2; perhaps TRBD1 as D (6 bases). The V gene lost 0 bases and the J gene lost 3 bases, with 14 bases spanning the gap. The CDR3 is 16 amino acids. Germline V gene sequence: CDR1 LNHDA, CDR2 SQIVND (reference sequence). Here the CDR3 reads CASSIDITGSHYGYTF. The CDR3, as DNA: TGTGCCAGTAGTATAGATATTACAGGGTCCCACTATGGCTACACCTTC.